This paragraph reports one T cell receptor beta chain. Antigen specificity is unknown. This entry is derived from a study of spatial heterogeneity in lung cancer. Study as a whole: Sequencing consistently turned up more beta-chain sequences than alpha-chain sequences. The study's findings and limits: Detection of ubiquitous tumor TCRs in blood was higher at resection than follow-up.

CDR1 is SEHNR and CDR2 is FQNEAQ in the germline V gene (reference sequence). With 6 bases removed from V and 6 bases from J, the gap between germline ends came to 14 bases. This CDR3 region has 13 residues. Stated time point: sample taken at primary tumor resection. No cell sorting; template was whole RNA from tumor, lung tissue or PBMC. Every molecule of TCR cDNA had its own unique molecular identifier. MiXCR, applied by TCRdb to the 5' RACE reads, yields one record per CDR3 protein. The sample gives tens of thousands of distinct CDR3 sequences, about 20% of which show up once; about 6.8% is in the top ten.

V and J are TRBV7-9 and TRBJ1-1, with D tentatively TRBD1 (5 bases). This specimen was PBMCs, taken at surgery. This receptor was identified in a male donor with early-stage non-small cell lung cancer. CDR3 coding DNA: TGTGCCAGCAGGTTGGGGGTAATCCCTGAAGCTTTCTTT. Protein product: CASRLGVIPEAFF.